The rows below give T cell receptor beta chains drawn from one sample of a study of cytomegalovirus exposure and HLA in healthy donors. Only in-frame clones appear in the TCRdb table, and some are missing; sequencing was by immunoSEQ multiplex PCR. The sample includes around 120,000 clones, 74% of them seen just once. Sample: PBMCs. These receptors were collected from a woman aged 45 to 65 in good health and CMV-seropositive. Both conserved end residues are part of each CDR3. A D gene is named only where the DNA matches it firmly. Only some rows state a clone size, as once, few, many or a class for expanded clones.

V,D,J,size,CDR3,DNA
TRBV6-1,NA,TRBJ1-2,NA,CASEATLGYTF,TGTGCCAGTGAGGCCACCCTTGGCTACACCTTC
TRBV7-9,TRBD1,TRBJ2-5,once,CASSLGTGVETQYF,TGTGCCAGCAGCTTAGGGACAGGGGTGGAGACCCAGTACTTC
TRBV7-2,TRBD2,TRBJ2-5,NA,CASSRTSGGAWETQYF,TGTGCCAGCAGCCGGACTAGCGGGGGGGCCTGGGAGACCCAGTACTTC
TRBV5-6,NA,TRBJ2-7,few,CASSLLGSYEQYF,TGTGCCAGCAGCTTGCTAGGGAGTTACGAGCAGTACTTC
TRBV7-9,TRBD1,TRBJ2-2,NA,CSSRTGTGELFF,TGTTCCAGCAGGACAGGAACCGGGGAGCTGTTTTTT
TRBV5-1,NA,TRBJ1-4,NA,CASSSGTNEKLFF,TGCGCCAGTTCGTCAGGGACTAATGAAAAACTGTTTTTT
TRBV10-3,NA,TRBJ1-1,once,CAISAGDTDTEAFF,TGTGCCATCAGTGCGGGAGACACGGACACTGAAGCTTTCTTT
TRBV4-1,NA,TRBJ1-4,once,CASSQVEGAGEKLFF,TGCGCCAGCAGCCAAGTGGAAGGGGCGGGGGAAAAACTGTTTTTT
TRBV19,NA,TRBJ1-2,once,CASSLEGRNYGYTF,TGTGCCAGTAGTCTGGAGGGAAGGAACTATGGCTACACCTTC
TRBV2,TRBD1,TRBJ1-1,NA,CASTIPGGPLINTEAFF,TGTGCCAGCACTATTCCAGGGGGTCCCCTCATCAACACTGAAGCTTTCTTT
TRBV28,TRBD1,TRBJ1-2,few,CASSGDRARGYTF,TGTGCCAGCAGCGGGGACAGGGCTCGAGGCTACACCTTC
TRBV6-5,NA,TRBJ1-1,NA,CASSQQGSTEAFF,TGTGCCAGCAGTCAACAGGGCTCCACTGAAGCTTTCTTT
TRBV30,NA,TRBJ1-4,once,CAWSARGLSSEKLFF,TGTGCCTGGAGTGCCAGGGGTCTTTCTTCTGAAAAACTGTTTTTT
TRBV7-8,NA,TRBJ1-5,NA,CASSLYQRGPYQPQHF,TGTGCCAGCAGCTTATATCAGCGGGGCCCATATCAGCCCCAGCATTTT
TRBV27,TRBD1,TRBJ1-5,NA,CASRRGTGNQPQHF,TGTGCCAGCAGACGCGGGACAGGGAATCAGCCCCAGCATTTT
TRBV11-2,TRBD2,TRBJ2-3,once,CASSQNSGRGDTQYF,TGTGCCAGCAGCCAGAATAGCGGGCGGGGGGATACGCAGTATTTT
TRBV5-1,TRBD1,TRBJ1-1,NA,CASSPTGLNTEAFF,TGCGCCAGCAGCCCGACAGGGCTGAACACTGAAGCTTTCTTT
TRBV5-1,TRBD2,TRBJ2-3,NA,CASSPRLMSGGGRDTQYF,TGCGCCAGCAGCCCGCGACTGATGAGCGGGGGGGGAAGAGATACGCAGTATTTT
TRBV6-6,NA,TRBJ2-2,NA,CASSYSIAQDPGELFF,TGTGCCAGCAGTTACTCGATTGCGCAGGATCCCGGGGAGCTGTTTTTT
TRBV12-5,NA,TRBJ1-2,NA,CASGRGLYDGYTF,TGTGCTAGTGGGCGCGGACTGTATGATGGCTACACCTTC
TRBV7-6,NA,TRBJ2-5,NA,CASSLGQGPETQYF,TGTGCCAGCAGCTTAGGGCAGGGGCCAGAGACCCAGTACTTC
TRBV4-2,NA,TRBJ2-1,NA,CASSQVSSGGSYNEQFF,TGTGCCAGCAGCCAAGTCTCCAGCGGAGGCTCCTACAATGAGCAGTTCTTC
TRBV7-7,TRBD2,TRBJ2-5,NA,CASSLGLAGDGETQYF,TGTGCCAGCAGCCTGGGACTAGCGGGAGATGGCGAGACCCAGTACTTC
TRBV19,TRBD1,TRBJ1-5,NA,CASSRLQGAIQPQHF,TGTGCCAGTAGTAGATTACAGGGGGCGATCCAGCCCCAGCATTTT
TRBV25-1,TRBD2,TRBJ2-1,NA,CASSDPARLADNEQFF,TGTGCCAGCAGTGATCCCGCAAGACTAGCAGACAATGAGCAGTTCTTC
TRBV30,NA,TRBJ2-5,NA,CAWSDDGGDRFYQETQYF,TGTGCCTGGAGCGATGATGGAGGGGACCGATTCTACCAAGAGACCCAGTACTTC
TRBV10-3,TRBD1,TRBJ1-2,NA,CAISDAGTGGYGYTF,TGTGCCATCAGTGACGCCGGGACAGGGGGCTATGGCTACACCTTC
TRBV2,NA,TRBJ1-4,NA,CASLGMRRTNEKLFF,TGTGCCAGCCTCGGCATGAGGCGGACTAATGAAAAACTGTTTTTT
TRBV7-2,TRBD1,TRBJ1-1,NA,CASSWGTGVNTEAFF,TGTGCCAGCAGCTGGGGGACAGGAGTGAACACTGAAGCTTTCTTT
TRBV28,NA,TRBJ1-3,few,CASSYRESAGNTIYF,TGTGCCAGCAGTTACAGGGAATCAGCTGGAAACACCATATATTTT
TRBV5-1,TRBD2,TRBJ2-5,once,CASSLAPSGGAQETQYF,TGCGCCAGCAGCTTGGCACCTAGCGGGGGGGCGCAAGAGACCCAGTACTTC
TRBV7-2,TRBD2,TRBJ2-2,NA,CASSKTSGITGELFF,TGTGCCAGCAGTAAGACTAGCGGGATCACCGGGGAGCTGTTTTTT
TRBV19,NA,TRBJ1-4,once,CASSVEGGEKLFF,TGTGCCAGTAGTGTCGAAGGGGGTGAAAAACTGTTTTTT